This TCR beta chain was recovered during a study of tumor and adjacent non-tumor tissue in lung cancer. General study points: Patients with more diverse tumor TCRs had worse survival.

Comments on this clonotype: The antigen is not known.

The CDR3 has 16 residues. V lost 1 base, J lost 2 bases, and 13 bases lay in between. The library came from three nested PCR rounds adapted from ARM-PCR protocols. One entry per CDR3 protein results from TCRdb running MiXCR on the multiplex PCR reads. Of some 78,000 distinct CDR3 sequences in the sample, around 85% were seen once. RNA was extracted from bulk tissue without any cell sorting. V is TRBV12-3 or TRBV12-4 and J is TRBJ2-3; D not certain. The TCR comes from a woman aged 50 to 65 with non-small cell lung cancer. The sequenced sample was lung tumor tissue. The CDR3 reads CASSLGRARATDTQYF. Written as DNA, the CDR3 is TGTGCCAGCAGTTTAGGTCGGGCGAGAGCCACAGATACGCAGTATTTT.